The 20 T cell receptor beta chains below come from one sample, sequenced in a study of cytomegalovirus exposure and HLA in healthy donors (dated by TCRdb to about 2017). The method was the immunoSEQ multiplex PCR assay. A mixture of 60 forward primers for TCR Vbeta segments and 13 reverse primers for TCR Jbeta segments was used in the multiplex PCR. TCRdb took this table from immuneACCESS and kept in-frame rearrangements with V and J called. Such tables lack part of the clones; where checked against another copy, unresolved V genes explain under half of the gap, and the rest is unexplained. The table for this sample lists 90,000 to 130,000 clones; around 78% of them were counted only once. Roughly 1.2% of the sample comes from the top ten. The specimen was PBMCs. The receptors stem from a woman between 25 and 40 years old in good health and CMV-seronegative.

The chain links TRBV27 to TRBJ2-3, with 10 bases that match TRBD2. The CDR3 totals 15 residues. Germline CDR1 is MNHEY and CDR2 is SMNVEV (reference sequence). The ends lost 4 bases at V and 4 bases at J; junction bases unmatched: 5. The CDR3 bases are TGTGCCAGCAGTTCAGCGGGGGGGCCGGCAGATACGCAGTATTTT. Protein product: CASSSAGGPADTQYF.

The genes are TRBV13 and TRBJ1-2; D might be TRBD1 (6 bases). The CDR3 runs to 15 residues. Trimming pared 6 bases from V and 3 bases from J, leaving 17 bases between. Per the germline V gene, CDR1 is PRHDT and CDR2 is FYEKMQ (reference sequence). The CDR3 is CASRPSRGADYGYTF. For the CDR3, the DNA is TGTGCCAGCAGACCCTCTCGGGGGGCTGACTATGGCTACACCTTC.

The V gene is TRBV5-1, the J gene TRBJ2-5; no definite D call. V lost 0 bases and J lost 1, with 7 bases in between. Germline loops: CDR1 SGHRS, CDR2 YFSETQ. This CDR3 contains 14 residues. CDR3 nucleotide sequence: TGCGCCAGCAGCTTGGTGGGCAGCCAAGAGACCCAGTACTTC. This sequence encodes CASSLVGSQETQYF.

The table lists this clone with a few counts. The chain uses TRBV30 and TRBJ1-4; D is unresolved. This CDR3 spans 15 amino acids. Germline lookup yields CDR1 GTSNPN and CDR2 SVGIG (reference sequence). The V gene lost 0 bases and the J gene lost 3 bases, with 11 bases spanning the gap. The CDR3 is CAWSVRRGANEKLFF. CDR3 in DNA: TGTGCCTGGAGTGTAAGGAGAGGCGCTAATGAAAAACTGTTTTTT.

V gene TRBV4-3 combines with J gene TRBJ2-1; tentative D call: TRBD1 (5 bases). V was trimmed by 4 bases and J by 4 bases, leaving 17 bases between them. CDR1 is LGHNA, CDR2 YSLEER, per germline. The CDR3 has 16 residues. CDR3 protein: CASSLTRQQGYNEQFF. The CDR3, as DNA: TGCGCCAGCAGCCTTACCCGACAGCAAGGGTACAATGAGCAGTTCTTC.

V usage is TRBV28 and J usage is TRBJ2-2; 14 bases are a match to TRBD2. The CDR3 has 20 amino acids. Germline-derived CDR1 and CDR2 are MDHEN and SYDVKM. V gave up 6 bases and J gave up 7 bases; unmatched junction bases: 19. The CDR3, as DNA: TGTGCCAGCAGCCCAATTACCGGGACTAGCGGGGGTATAAGGATCGGGGAGCTGTTTTTT. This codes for CASSPITGTSGGIRIGELFF.

DNA of the CDR3: TGTGCCAGCAGCACGCGCAGGGGGCTAGGAGAGACCCAGTACTTC. It is translated as CASSTRRGLGETQYF. V gene TRBV7-2 combines with J gene TRBJ2-5; 8 nucleotides align to TRBD1. The germline V gene has CDR1 SGHTA and CDR2 FQGNSA. The CDR3 contains 15 residues. The trim removed 5 bases at V and 4 bases at J, leaving 9 bases unmatched.

This CDR3 is CASRGGSGIWDTEAFF. CDR3 DNA: TGTGCCAGCAGGGGGGGGAGTGGGATTTGGGACACTGAAGCTTTCTTT. The V gene is TRBV6-6, the J gene TRBJ1-1, with D perhaps matching TRBD1 (5 bases). V was cut by 6 bases and J by 3 bases, with 20 bases left in between. This CDR3 has 16 amino acids. The germline V gene encodes CDR1 MNHNY and CDR2 SVGAGI (reference sequence).

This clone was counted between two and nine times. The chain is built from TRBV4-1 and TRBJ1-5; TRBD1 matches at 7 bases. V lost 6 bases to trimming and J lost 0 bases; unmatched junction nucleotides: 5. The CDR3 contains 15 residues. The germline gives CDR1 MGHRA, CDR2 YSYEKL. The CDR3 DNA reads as TGCGCCAGCAGTGAGGGGGCGTTTAGCAATCAGCCCCAGCATTTT. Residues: CASSEGAFSNQPQHF.

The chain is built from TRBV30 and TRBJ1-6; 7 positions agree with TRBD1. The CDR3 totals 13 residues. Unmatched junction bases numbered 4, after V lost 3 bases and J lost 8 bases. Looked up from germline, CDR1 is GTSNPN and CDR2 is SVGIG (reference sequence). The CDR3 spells CAWRGDRDSPLHF. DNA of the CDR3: TGTGCCTGGAGGGGCGACAGGGATTCACCCCTCCACTTT.

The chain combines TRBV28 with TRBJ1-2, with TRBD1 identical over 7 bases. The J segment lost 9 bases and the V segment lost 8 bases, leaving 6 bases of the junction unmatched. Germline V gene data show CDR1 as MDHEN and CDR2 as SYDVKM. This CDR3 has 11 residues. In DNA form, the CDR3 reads TGTGCCAGCGGTTCACAGGGGAGCTACACCTTC. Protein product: CASGSQGSYTF.

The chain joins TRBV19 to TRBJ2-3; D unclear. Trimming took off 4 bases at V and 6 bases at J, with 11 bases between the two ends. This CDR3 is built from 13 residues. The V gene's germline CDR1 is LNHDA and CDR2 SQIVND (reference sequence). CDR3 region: CASSTLVVDTQYF. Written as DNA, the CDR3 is TGTGCCAGTAGTACCCTAGTGGTGGATACGCAGTATTTT.

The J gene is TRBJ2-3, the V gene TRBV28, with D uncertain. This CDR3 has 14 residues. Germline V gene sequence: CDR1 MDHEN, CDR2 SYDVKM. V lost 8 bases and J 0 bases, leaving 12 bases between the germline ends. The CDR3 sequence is CASSPQFSTDTQYF. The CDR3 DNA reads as TGTGCCAGCTCCCCCCAGTTCAGCACAGATACGCAGTATTTT. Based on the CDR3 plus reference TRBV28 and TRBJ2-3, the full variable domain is DVKVTQSSRYLVKRTGEKVFLECVQDMDHENMFWYRQDPGLGLRLIYFSYDVKMKEKGDIPEGYSVSREKKERFSLILESASTNQTSMYLCASSPQFSTDTQYFGPGTRLTVL.

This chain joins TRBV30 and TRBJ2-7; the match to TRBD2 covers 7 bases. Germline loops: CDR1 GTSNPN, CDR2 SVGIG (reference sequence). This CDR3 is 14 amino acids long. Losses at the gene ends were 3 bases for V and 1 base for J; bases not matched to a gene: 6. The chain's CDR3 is CAWSPLAPSYEQYF. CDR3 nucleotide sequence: TGTGCCTGGAGCCCACTAGCGCCTTCCTACGAGCAGTACTTC.

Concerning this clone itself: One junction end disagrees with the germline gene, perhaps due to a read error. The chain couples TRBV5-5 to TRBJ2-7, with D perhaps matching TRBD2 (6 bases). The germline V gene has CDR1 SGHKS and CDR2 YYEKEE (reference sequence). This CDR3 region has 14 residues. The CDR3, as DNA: TGTGCCAGCAGCTTGCCCGGGAGTCCCTACGAGCAGTACTTT. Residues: CASSLPGSPYEQYF.

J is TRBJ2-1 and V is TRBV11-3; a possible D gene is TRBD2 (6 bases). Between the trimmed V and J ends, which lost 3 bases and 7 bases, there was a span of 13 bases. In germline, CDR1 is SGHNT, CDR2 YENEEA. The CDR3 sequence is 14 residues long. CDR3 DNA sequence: TGTGCCAGCAGCTTGGGCGGGGAGAGTAATGAGCAGTTCTTC. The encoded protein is CASSLGGESNEQFF. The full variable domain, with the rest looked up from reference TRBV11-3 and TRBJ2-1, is EAGVVQSPRYKIIEKKQPVAFWCNPISGHNTLYWYLQNLGQGPELLIRYENEEAVDDSQLPKDRFSAERLKGVDSTLKIQPAELGDSAVYLCASSLGGESNEQFFGPGTRLTVL.

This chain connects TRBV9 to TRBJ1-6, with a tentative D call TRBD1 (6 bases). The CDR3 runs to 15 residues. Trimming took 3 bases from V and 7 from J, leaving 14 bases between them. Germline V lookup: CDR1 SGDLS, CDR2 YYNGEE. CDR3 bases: TGTGCCAGCAGCGCCGAGGGGGTACGGAATTCACCCCTCCACTTT. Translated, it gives CASSAEGVRNSPLHF.

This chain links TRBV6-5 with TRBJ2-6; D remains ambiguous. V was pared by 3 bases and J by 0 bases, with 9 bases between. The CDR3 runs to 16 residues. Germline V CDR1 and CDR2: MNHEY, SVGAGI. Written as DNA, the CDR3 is TGTGCCAGCAGTTATGCGGCAAGCTCTGGGGCCAACGTCCTGACTTTC. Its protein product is CASSYAASSGANVLTF.

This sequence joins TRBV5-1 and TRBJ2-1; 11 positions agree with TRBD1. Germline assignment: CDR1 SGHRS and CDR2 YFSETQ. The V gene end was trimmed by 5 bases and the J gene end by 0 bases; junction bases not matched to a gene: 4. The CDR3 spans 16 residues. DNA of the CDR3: TGCGCCAGCAGGGGGACAGGGGGTCCCTCCTACAATGAGCAGTTCTTC. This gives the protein CASRGTGGPSYNEQFF.

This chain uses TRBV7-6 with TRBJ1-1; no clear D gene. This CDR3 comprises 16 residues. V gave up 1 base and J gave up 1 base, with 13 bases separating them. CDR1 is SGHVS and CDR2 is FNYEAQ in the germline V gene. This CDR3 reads CASSLDSAGTNTEAFF. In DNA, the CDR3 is TGTGCCAGCAGCTTAGATTCCGCAGGAACGAACACTGAAGCTTTCTTT. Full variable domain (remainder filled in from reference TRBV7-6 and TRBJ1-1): GAGVSQSPRYKVTKRGQDVALRCDPISGHVSLYWYRQALGQGPEFLTYFNYEAQQDKSGLPNDRFSAERPEGSISTLTIQRTEQRDSAMYRCASSLDSAGTNTEAFFGQGTRLTVV.